These T cell receptor beta chains were read from a single sample in a study of blood T cell repertoires in COVID-19. This table comes from immunoSEQ multiplex PCR, and its TCRdb copy is limited to in-frame clones, with some not included. The sample yields about 130,000 clones, 80% to 85% seen once. Sequencing input: PBMCs or T cells enriched from blood (not recorded which). These receptors were obtained from a man aged 30 to 39 who had recovered from COVID-19. Each CDR3 is given with its conserved first and last residue. A D gene is named only where the DNA matches it firmly. Not all rows give a size; the values are once, few, many and, for expanded clones, a class.

abundance	j_gene	v_gene	d_gene	CDR3aa	CDR3nt
NA	TRBJ2-1	TRBV5-6	TRBD1	CASSPDRGTYNEQFF	TGTGCCAGCAGCCCGGACAGGGGGACCTACAATGAGCAGTTCTTC
NA	TRBJ2-3	TRBV10-1	NA	CASSDGLVATDTQYF	TGCGCCAGCAGTGATGGTCTGGTGGCCACAGATACGCAGTATTTT
NA	TRBJ2-5	TRBV10-3	TRBD2	CAISDVGTRGETQYF	TGTGCCATCAGTGACGTCGGAACGCGGGGGGAGACCCAGTACTTC
NA	TRBJ2-3	TRBV5-1	NA	CASRRETDTQYF	TGCGCCAGCAGGAGGGAGACAGATACGCAGTATTTT
NA	TRBJ2-1	TRBV3-1/TRBV3-2	NA	CASSPPRSGSEQFF	TGTGCCAGCAGCCCCCCTAGGTCCGGCAGTGAGCAGTTCTTC
once	TRBJ1-4	TRBV7-8	NA	CASSLQSTNEKLFF	TGTGCCAGCAGCTTACAATCAACTAATGAAAAACTGTTTTTT
once	TRBJ2-3	TRBV7-9	TRBD2	CASSPDLAGRGNTQYF	TGTGCCAGCAGCCCTGACCTAGCGGGAAGGGGGAATACGCAGTATTTT
NA	TRBJ1-1	TRBV7-9	TRBD1	CASSLGQGYFTEAFF	TGTGCCAGCAGCTTAGGACAGGGGTATTTCACTGAAGCTTTCTTT
NA	TRBJ1-2	TRBV19	TRBD1	CASSTGQGNYGYTF	TGTGCCAGTAGTACCGGACAGGGGAACTATGGCTACACCTTC
NA	TRBJ2-5	TRBV5-1	TRBD1	CASSLEGTVQETQYF	TGCGCCAGCAGCTTGGAGGGGACAGTCCAAGAGACCCAGTACTTC
NA	TRBJ2-2	TRBV6-5	NA	CASQAEGTGELFF	TGTGCCAGCCAGGCAGAGGGCACCGGGGAGCTGTTTTTT
NA	TRBJ2-1	TRBV5-1	NA	CASSQDRGLGNEQFF	TGCGCCAGCAGCCAGGACCGAGGACTGGGCAATGAGCAGTTCTTC
NA	TRBJ1-2	TRBV6-5	TRBD1	CAILRDRSGYTF	TGTGCCATACTTCGGGACAGATCTGGCTACACCTTC
NA	TRBJ1-1	TRBV6-5	NA	CASSYSFPGLDTEAFF	TGTGCCAGCAGTTACTCGTTTCCGGGTCTTGACACTGAAGCTTTCTTT
NA	TRBJ1-3	TRBV4-2	NA	CASSQELLSMIGNTIYF	TGTGCCAGCAGCCAGGAGCTCCTAAGTATGATCGGAAACACCATATATTTT
NA	TRBJ1-1	TRBV5-6	TRBD1	CASSLGSDREEEAFF	TGTGCCAGCAGCTTGGGATCAGACAGGGAGGAAGAAGCTTTCTTT
NA	TRBJ2-1	TRBV12-3/TRBV12-4	NA	CASSFQAGNEQFF	TGTGCCAGCAGTTTCCAAGCGGGCAATGAGCAGTTCTTC
once	TRBJ1-1	TRBV6-5	NA	CASSREFRSTEAFF	TGTGCCAGCAGCCGAGAGTTTAGGAGCACTGAAGCTTTCTTT
NA	TRBJ1-4	TRBV10-3	TRBD1	CAIRGTENEKLFF	TGTGCCATCAGAGGGACAGAGAATGAAAAACTGTTTTTT
once	TRBJ2-1	TRBV4-1	TRBD2	CASSQLAGVSYNEQFF	TGCGCCAGCAGCCAACTAGCGGGGGTATCCTACAATGAGCAGTTCTTC
NA	TRBJ1-1	TRBV7-9	NA	CASSLVRGLNTEAFF	TGTGCCAGCAGCTTAGTGCGGGGTCTGAACACTGAAGCTTTCTTT
NA	TRBJ1-2	TRBV9	TRBD1	CASSAGQGREGYTF	TGTGCCAGCAGCGCGGGACAGGGAAGGGAAGGCTACACCTTC
NA	TRBJ1-2	TRBV9	TRBD1	CASSAITKTGNYGYTF	TGTGCCAGCAGCGCCATCACTAAGACAGGGAACTATGGCTACACCTTC
NA	TRBJ1-1	TRBV6-5	NA	CASSYGGRTEAFF	TGTGCCAGCAGTTACGGAGGGCGCACTGAAGCTTTCTTT
NA	TRBJ2-1	TRBV19	NA	CASSKGLIYNEQFF	TGTGCCAGTAGTAAGGGACTTATTTACAATGAGCAGTTCTTC
NA	TRBJ1-3	TRBV10-3	TRBD1	CAISTPRQGGSGNTIYF	TGTGCCATCAGTACCCCGCGACAGGGGGGTTCTGGAAACACCATATATTTT
NA	TRBJ2-7	TRBV27	TRBD1	CASRTGFYEQYF	TGTGCCAGCAGGACAGGGTTCTACGAGCAGTACTTC
NA	TRBJ1-2	TRBV6-5	TRBD1	CASSPDRPGLIGYTF	TGTGCCAGCAGCCCGGACAGGCCAGGGTTAATTGGCTACACCTTC
NA	TRBJ2-4	TRBV21-1	NA	CASSAGPRQGAAKNIQYF	TGTGCCAGCAGCGCTGGGCCTAGACAGGGGGCGGCCAAAAACATTCAGTACTTC
NA	TRBJ1-6	TRBV9	NA	CASSVSPGVNSPLHF	TGTGCCAGCAGCGTAAGTCCAGGGGTTAATTCACCCCTCCACTTT
few	TRBJ1-4	TRBV6-5	TRBD1	CASSPSWDRGEKLFF	TGTGCCAGCAGTCCTTCGTGGGACAGGGGTGAAAAACTGTTTTTT
NA	TRBJ2-3	TRBV5-1	TRBD1	CASSLGQGAADTQYF	TGCGCCAGCAGCTTGGGACAGGGGGCCGCAGATACGCAGTATTTT
NA	TRBJ2-7	TRBV13	TRBD1	CASSSQPGGTYEQYF	TGTGCCAGCAGCTCCCAACCAGGGGGTACCTACGAGCAGTACTTC
NA	TRBJ2-6	TRBV29-1	TRBD1	CSVQGQGKGGANVLTF	TGCAGCGTACAGGGACAGGGGAAAGGTGGGGCCAACGTCCTGACTTTC
NA	TRBJ2-5	TRBV19	NA	CASSRARQETQYF	TGTGCCAGTAGTAGGGCCAGGCAAGAGACCCAGTACTTC
NA	TRBJ1-1	TRBV19	NA	CASSSRLNTEAFF	TGTGCCAGTAGTTCGAGGCTGAACACTGAAGCTTTCTTT
NA	TRBJ2-6	TRBV29-1	NA	CSVSGTGANVLTF	TGCAGCGTTTCAGGGACTGGGGCCAACGTCCTGACTTTC
NA	TRBJ1-1	TRBV6-5	TRBD1	CASSPPVPGGTEAFF	TGTGCCAGCAGTCCCCCGGTACCAGGGGGCACTGAAGCTTTCTTT
NA	TRBJ1-2	TRBV2	NA	CASSEAPLGYTF	TGTGCCAGCAGCGAGGCCCCCCTTGGCTACACCTTC
NA	TRBJ1-2	TRBV6-5	NA	CASSRLGQDYGYTF	TGTGCCAGCAGTCGCCTAGGTCAAGACTATGGCTACACCTTC
NA	TRBJ2-3	TRBV7-9	TRBD1	CASSFRQGARIDTQYF	TGTGCCAGCAGCTTCAGGCAGGGGGCGCGTATAGATACGCAGTATTTT
NA	TRBJ1-2	TRBV7-9	NA	CASTTTGNYGYTF	TGTGCCAGCACCACGACAGGAAACTATGGCTACACCTTC
NA	TRBJ1-1	TRBV9	TRBD1	CASSEDRELMGTEAFF	TGTGCCAGCAGCGAAGACAGGGAATTGATGGGCACTGAAGCTTTCTTT
NA	TRBJ1-2	TRBV10-3	TRBD1	CAIKGQGGYGYTF	TGTGCCATCAAGGGACAGGGGGGATATGGCTACACCTTC